Listed below are T cell receptor beta chains from one sample, sequenced in a study of siplizumab effects on memory and regulatory T cells. Assay used: immunoSEQ multiplex PCR; TCRdb lists only in-frame clones, some missing. The table has tens of thousands of clones, over 85% seen once. The sequenced sample consisted of CD8+ T cells sorted from blood. Receptor source: a human donor in good health. The CDR3 runs from the conserved cysteine through the conserved F or W. A D gene is named only where the DNA matches it firmly. The size of a clone is reported for some rows only, either as once, few or many, or as a class for expanded clones.

D gene | clone size | J gene | V gene | CDR3 protein | CDR3 DNA
. | . | TRBJ2-7 | TRBV6-5 | CASSYSTAYEQYF | TGTGCCAGCAGTTACTCGACAGCCTACGAGCAGTACTTC
. | . | TRBJ2-5 | TRBV28 | CASSLMGGETQYF | TGTGCCAGCAGTTTAATGGGAGGAGAGACCCAGTACTTC
. | . | TRBJ1-1 | TRBV14 | CASSRIGGPEAFF | TGTGCCAGCAGCCGAATAGGGGGGCCTGAAGCTTTCTTT
TRBD1 | . | TRBJ2-1 | TRBV7-8 | CASSLRTGGDEQFF | TGTGCCAGCAGCTTAAGGACAGGGGGCGATGAGCAGTTCTTC
TRBD1 | . | TRBJ2-7 | TRBV9 | CASSKDRDEQYF | TGTGCCAGCAGCAAGGACAGGGACGAGCAGTACTTC
. | . | TRBJ2-1 | TRBV4-1 | CASRGGRAGNNEQFF | TGCGCCAGCAGGGGGGGCAGAGCGGGAAACAATGAGCAGTTCTTC
. | . | TRBJ1-5 | TRBV27 | CASSPFPDQPQHF | TGTGCCAGCAGTCCTTTCCCGGATCAGCCCCAGCATTTT
TRBD1 | . | TRBJ1-2 | TRBV5-6 | CASSPPDRDYGYTF | TGTGCCAGCAGCCCCCCGGACAGGGACTATGGCTACACCTTC
. | . | TRBJ1-3 | TRBV7-9 | CASSLAMIAGNTIYF | TGTGCCAGCAGCTTAGCGATGATAGCTGGAAACACCATATATTTT
. | . | TRBJ1-1 | TRBV27 | CASSLSYGLHTEAFF | TGTGCCAGCAGTTTATCGTATGGTTTGCACACTGAAGCTTTCTTT
TRBD2 | . | TRBJ2-7 | TRBV4-3 | CASSQDSGPRINEQYF | TGCGCCAGCAGCCAAGATAGCGGGCCCCGGATCAACGAGCAGTACTTC
. | . | TRBJ2-7 | TRBV9 | CASSVAGVFDEQYF | TGTGCCAGCAGCGTAGCGGGAGTCTTCGACGAGCAGTACTTC
. | . | TRBJ1-1 | TRBV23-1 | CASSRPPQLVTEAFF | TGCGCCAGCAGCCGACCGCCGCAATTGGTCACTGAAGCTTTCTTT
. | . | TRBJ2-2 | TRBV30 | CAWSVGDTGELFF | TGTGCCTGGAGTGTAGGGGACACCGGGGAGCTGTTTTTT
TRBD2 | . | TRBJ2-7 | TRBV7-8 | CASSLPGLAAGTRYEQYF | TGTGCCAGCAGCTTGCCGGGACTAGCGGCGGGTACCCGCTACGAGCAGTACTTC
. | once | TRBJ2-5 | TRBV28 | CASSLGLGDETQYF | TGTGCCAGCAGTTTAGGTCTGGGGGACGAGACCCAGTACTTC
. | . | TRBJ2-1 | TRBV7-9 | CASSSRDTAPEQFF | TGTGCCAGCAGCTCACGGGATACAGCTCCTGAGCAGTTCTTC
. | . | TRBJ2-7 | TRBV30 | CAWSVGGSLEQYF | TGTGCCTGGAGTGTAGGAGGGTCCCTCGAGCAGTACTTC
. | . | TRBJ2-7 | TRBV27 | CASSLGGAEQYF | TGTGCCAGCAGTTTGGGTGGGGCCGAGCAGTACTTC
TRBD2 | . | TRBJ2-2 | TRBV7-6 | CASSLSGIRYTGELFF | TGTGCCAGCAGCTTAAGCGGGATTCGGTACACCGGGGAGCTGTTTTTT
. | . | TRBJ2-1 | TRBV6-5 | CASSRGGGPGNEQFF | TGTGCCAGCAGCCGAGGGGGAGGGCCAGGCAATGAGCAGTTCTTC
TRBD2 | . | TRBJ2-1 | TRBV15 | CATSKWTSGYNEQFF | TGTGCCACCAGCAAATGGACTAGCGGATACAATGAGCAGTTCTTC
. | . | TRBJ1-2 | TRBV10-3 | CAISESVRPIGYTF | TGTGCCATCAGTGAGTCCGTACGGCCGATCGGCTACACCTTC
. | once | TRBJ1-2 | TRBV5-6 | CASSSWNGRYGYTF | TGTGCCAGCAGCTCCTGGAACGGACGCTATGGCTACACCTTC
TRBD1 | . | TRBJ1-2 | TRBV15 | CATSRPGQGVDYGYTF | TGTGCCACCAGCAGACCAGGACAGGGCGTCGACTATGGCTACACCTTC
TRBD2 | . | TRBJ2-7 | TRBV7-8 | CASSSSTSGRADYEQYF | TGTGCCAGCAGCTCGTCGACTAGCGGGAGGGCCGACTACGAGCAGTACTTC
. | . | TRBJ2-5 | TRBV14 | CATSRHQGLQETQYF | TGTGCCACTTCAAGACATCAGGGGTTGCAAGAGACCCAGTACTTC
TRBD2 | . | TRBJ2-5 | TRBV2 | CASSEAQGLAREQYF | TGTGCCAGCAGTGAAGCGCAGGGACTAGCGCGTGAGCAGTACTTC
. | . | TRBJ2-1 | TRBV7-3 | CASSSVHRGEQFF | TGTGCCAGCAGCTCCGTCCATCGGGGTGAGCAGTTCTTC
. | . | TRBJ1-3 | TRBV29-1 | CSVVSGFGNTIYF | TGCAGCGTTGTCTCGGGGTTCGGAAACACCATATATTTT